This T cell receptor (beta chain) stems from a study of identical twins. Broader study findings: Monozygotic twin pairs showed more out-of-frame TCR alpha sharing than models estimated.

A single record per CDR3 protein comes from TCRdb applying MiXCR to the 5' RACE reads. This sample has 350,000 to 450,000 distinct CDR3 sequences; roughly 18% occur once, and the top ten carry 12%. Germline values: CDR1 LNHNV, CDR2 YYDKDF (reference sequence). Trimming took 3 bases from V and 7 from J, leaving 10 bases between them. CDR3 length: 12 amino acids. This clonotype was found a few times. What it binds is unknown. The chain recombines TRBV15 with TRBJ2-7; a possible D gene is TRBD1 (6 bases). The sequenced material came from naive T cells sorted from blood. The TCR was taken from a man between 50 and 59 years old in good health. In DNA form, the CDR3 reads TGTGCCACCAGCAGCCGAGGGGGAGAGCAGTACTTC. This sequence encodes CATSSRGGEQYF.